Given below is one T cell receptor beta chain in context. Its specificity is unknown. The data were taken from a study of blood T cells in healthy people across ages. Study findings and constraints: While age rose, TCR beta diversity per million T cells dropped in a roughly linear way.

Sample-barcoded 5' priming and a J-beta primer mix drove a second PCR of about 6 to 12 cycles. One entry per CDR3 protein results from TCRdb running MiXCR on the 5' RACE reads. The sample yields roughly 680,000 distinct CDR3 sequences, approximately 50% seen once. The V gene lost 4 bases and the J gene lost 7 bases, with 14 bases spanning the gap. The CDR3 is made up of 14 amino acids. Per the germline V gene, CDR1 is MNHNS and CDR2 is SASEGT. The sequence came from a woman aged 60-75 years in good health. The sample comprised blood. The chain uses TRBV6-1 and TRBJ1-5; D is possibly TRBD1 (6 bases). As DNA, the CDR3 is TGTGCCAGCAGTGCAACAGGGTTCAGGCAGCCCCAGCATTTT. Its translation: CASSATGFRQPQHF.